One sample yielded the 15 T cell receptor beta chains listed below, sequenced in a study of graft-versus-host responses after intestinal transplantation. Repertoires were generated with immunoSEQ multiplex PCR, while TCRdb's copy carries only in-frame clones and drops some. The sample carries roughly 56,000 clones, roughly 89% recorded once. The input for sequencing was PBMCs, taken around 120 days after intestinal transplantation. These receptors were taken from a human patient who received an intestinal transplant, so some T cells may come from the graft donor.

This clone has a single count. The gene calls are TRBV29-1 and TRBJ2-5, with a tentative D call TRBD2 (7 bases). CDR3 length: 16 amino acids. Looked up from germline, CDR1 is SQVTM and CDR2 is ANQGSEA. V dropped 0 bases and J dropped 5 bases, with 19 bases sitting between them. Written as DNA, the CDR3 is TGCAGCGTTGAAGAGGGGGGGGCGAGATCACGGGAGACCCAGTACTTC. Translation gives CSVEEGGARSRETQYF.

This chain uses TRBV4-2 with TRBJ2-3, with 9 nucleotides matching TRBD2. The length of the CDR3 is 15 residues. V was clipped by 0 bases and J by 6 bases; unmatched bases: 4. Germline V gene lookup returns CDR1 LGHNA and CDR2 YNFKEQ. CDR3 sequence: CASSQEFLAGDTQYF. The CDR3 DNA sequence: TGTGCCAGCAGCCAAGAGTTCCTAGCGGGGGATACGCAGTATTTT.

This chain links TRBV7-9 with TRBJ2-5; 10 positions agree with TRBD1. Germline V lookup: CDR1 SEHNR, CDR2 FQNEAQ (reference sequence). This CDR3 comprises 15 residues. Unmatched junction bases numbered 6, after V lost 3 bases and J lost 5 bases. CDR3 in amino acids: CASSFSDRGLETQYF. The CDR3 nucleotides are TGTGCCAGCAGCTTTTCAGACAGGGGGCTGGAGACCCAGTACTTC.

The rearrangement joins TRBV6-5 to TRBJ2-1; D might be TRBD2 (6 bases). V lost 6 bases to trimming and J lost 9 bases, with 12 bases between them. The CDR3 covers 12 residues. Germline CDR1 reads MNHEY; CDR2 reads SVGAGI. CDR3: CASSRLGAEQFF. DNA of the CDR3: TGTGCCAGCAGCCGACTAGGAGCTGAGCAGTTCTTC.

V is TRBV28 and J is TRBJ1-1; 7 bases are a match to TRBD1. J lost 3 bases, V lost 3 bases, and 13 bases had no gene match. The V gene's germline CDR1 is MDHEN and CDR2 SYDVKM. The CDR3 consists of 17 residues. In nucleotides, the CDR3 is TGTGCCAGCAGTTTGAGCCCCACCAGAGGGGGCTACACTGAAGCTTTCTTT. Residues: CASSLSPTRGGYTEAFF.

CDR3 protein: CASSSPDGRFF. In nucleotides, the CDR3 is TGTGCCAGCAGTTCTCCCGATGGGCGGTTCTTC. This chain uses TRBV28 with TRBJ2-1; D is undetermined. CDR3 length: 11 residues. Germline lookup yields CDR1 MDHEN and CDR2 SYDVKM. V lost 4 bases and J 15 bases, leaving 13 bases between the germline ends. The whole variable domain, filled in from reference TRBV28 and TRBJ2-1, reads DVKVTQSSRYLVKRTGEKVFLECVQDMDHENMFWYRQDPGLGLRLIYFSYDVKMKEKGDIPEGYSVSREKKERFSLILESASTNQTSMYLCASSSPDGRFFGPGTRLTVL.

The J gene is TRBJ1-1, the V gene TRBV6-5, with a weak D call TRBD1 (5 bases). Germline V gene sequence: CDR1 MNHEY, CDR2 SVGAGI. V was trimmed by 10 bases and J by 1 base, leaving 16 bases between them. This CDR3 has 14 amino acids. CDR3 amino acids: CAKTRVPKNTEAFF. The CDR3 DNA reads TGTGCCAAAACCAGGGTGCCTAAGAACACTGAAGCTTTCTTT.

The V gene is TRBV6-1, the J gene TRBJ1-3; possibly TRBD1 for D (6 bases). The CDR3 covers 15 residues. Germline CDR1 and CDR2: MNHNS and SASEGT. Trimming shortened V by 4 bases and J by 2 bases, and 12 bases separated the two germline ends. The CDR3 reads CASSAEQGTGNTIYF. The CDR3 nucleotides read TGTGCCAGCAGTGCCGAACAGGGAACTGGAAACACCATATATTTT.

The chain uses TRBV19 and TRBJ1-5; D uncertain. The germline V and J ends were trimmed by 6 bases and 0 bases, with 12 bases remaining between them. The CDR3 has 15 amino acids. Germline V gene lookup returns CDR1 LNHDA and CDR2 SQIVND (reference sequence). The CDR3 sequence is CASREVPYSNQPQHF. The CDR3 region has the DNA TGTGCCAGTAGGGAGGTACCTTATAGCAATCAGCCCCAGCATTTT.

The J gene is TRBJ1-1, the V gene TRBV9, with D maybe TRBD1 (6 bases). Germline V CDR1 and CDR2: SGDLS, YYNGEE. This CDR3 contains 13 residues. V was cut by 8 bases and J by 0 bases, with 11 bases left in between. The CDR3 DNA sequence: TGTGCCAGTAAGGGGGAGATGAACACTGAAGCTTTCTTT. Translated, it gives CASKGEMNTEAFF.

V gene TRBV7-9 combines with J gene TRBJ1-1; tentatively, D is TRBD1 (5 bases). Germline CDR1 SEHNR, CDR2 FQNEAQ (reference sequence). Trimming left V 1 base short and J 4 bases short, with 7 bases between. The CDR3 sequence is 13 residues long. The CDR3 sequence: CASSLEGFTEAFF. The DNA for the CDR3 is TGTGCCAGCAGCTTAGAGGGGTTCACTGAAGCTTTCTTT.

This clone has just a few counts. At one boundary the junction diverges from the germline segment, which might be a read error. The chain uses TRBV10-2 and TRBJ2-7; tentative D call: TRBD2 (6 bases). The germline V gene has CDR1 WSHSY and CDR2 SAAADI. The CDR3 is 11 amino acids. This CDR3 is CASSGDSFGGF. In DNA, the CDR3 is TGCGCCAGCAGTGGAGACAGTTTTGGGGGGTTC.

In the case of this clone: Germline is not matched at one junction end, which may reflect a read error. V and J are TRBV19 and TRBJ2-7; D is uncertain. The CDR3 contains 15 residues. Germline V gene data show CDR1 as LNHDA and CDR2 as SQIVND (reference sequence). The CDR3 DNA reads as TGTGCCAGTAGTATTTTCCTAGGTCCTTCCTACGAGCAGTGCTTC. It specifies CASSIFLGPSYEQCF.

This chain links TRBV7-9 with TRBJ1-5; possible D gene TRBD1, 6 bases. The CDR3 totals 12 residues. CDR1 and CDR2 (germline): SEHNR, FQNEAQ (reference sequence). V was pared by 4 bases and J by 11 bases, with 12 bases between. CDR3 sequence (DNA): TGTGCCAGCAGCTGGGGGGGCTTGGCCCAGCATTTT. This sequence encodes CASSWGGLAQHF. Using reference TRBV7-9 and TRBJ1-5 for the parts outside the CDR3, the full variable domain is DTGVSQNPRHKITKRGQNVTFRCDPISEHNRLYWYRQTLGQGPEFLTYFQNEAQLEKSRLLSDRFSAERPKGSFSTLEIQRTEQGDSAMYLCASSWGGLAQHFGDGTRLSIL.

The CDR3, as DNA: TGTGCCAGTAGTATTGGTCTAGCGGGAGTTTTTGAGCAGTTCTTC. Translation gives CASSIGLAGVFEQFF. The chain is built from TRBV19 and TRBJ2-1, with 10 nucleotides matching TRBD2. This CDR3 spans 15 amino acids. J lost 9 bases, V lost 3 bases, and 8 bases had no gene match. From germline, CDR1 is LNHDA and CDR2 SQIVND (reference sequence).